The 8 T cell receptor beta chains given below trace back to one sample, sequenced in a study of CD8+ T cells in alopecia areata. Indicated treatment: oral pan-JAK inhibitor, 5-10 mg twice daily. Isolated RNA was reverse transcribed into cDNA used as the sequencing template. TCRdb's table, derived via immunoSEQ multiplex PCR, lists solely in-frame clones and lacks some. Here the sample spans about 270,000 clones, about three fifths being singletons. Here the sequenced sample was CD4+ T cells sorted from blood, taken at approximately week 51, from a patient treated with tofacitinib. These receptors originate from a human donor with alopecia areata.

In this sample, this clone turned up a few times. CDR3 in DNA: TGTGCCAGTACTCCGGACCGGATGAACACTGAAGCTTTCTTT. Its protein product is CASTPDRMNTEAFF. The rearrangement links TRBV19 to TRBJ1-1; unclear D gene. Germline V gene lookup returns CDR1 LNHDA and CDR2 SQIVND (reference sequence). The CDR3 totals 14 residues. The V gene lost 7 bases and the J gene lost 0 bases, with 12 bases spanning the gap.

The chain carries TRBV5-6 and TRBJ2-7, with TRBD2 matching 7 bases. Germline V gene data show CDR1 as SGHDT and CDR2 as YYEEEE. The V gene end was trimmed by 5 bases and the J gene end by 4 bases; junction bases not matched to a gene: 9. The CDR3 extends over 14 amino acids. Here the CDR3 reads CASSSAGSVYEQYF. The CDR3 DNA is TGTGCCAGCAGTTCAGCGGGGAGCGTATACGAGCAGTACTTC.

The chain joins TRBV27 to TRBJ2-3, with a weak D call TRBD2 (5 bases). This CDR3 has 13 residues. Trimming shortened V by 2 bases and J by 8 bases, and 11 bases separated the two germline ends. From germline, CDR1 is MNHEY and CDR2 SMNVEV (reference sequence). The CDR3 here is CASSLGSVGTQYF. CDR3 sequence (DNA): TGTGCCAGCAGTTTAGGGAGCGTGGGTACGCAGTATTTT.

V is TRBV9 and J is TRBJ2-3; 9 bases agree with TRBD1. Germline loops: CDR1 SGDLS, CDR2 YYNGEE. The V gene end was trimmed by 2 bases and the J gene end by 5 bases; junction bases not matched to a gene: 9. The CDR3 consists of 16 residues. The CDR3 DNA sequence: TGTGCCAGCAGCGTTAACCCGGGACAGGGTTTAGATACGCAGTATTTT. Amino acids: CASSVNPGQGLDTQYF.

This clone has more than one count but fewer than ten. This chain uses TRBV27 with TRBJ2-3; tentative D call: TRBD1 (6 bases). Germline values: CDR1 MNHEY, CDR2 SMNVEV (reference sequence). CDR3 size: 14 residues. The V gene lost 6 bases and the J gene lost 2 bases, with 12 bases spanning the gap. The DNA of the CDR3 is TGTGCCAGCAGCCTCGGACAGCCCACAGATACGCAGTATTTT. Translating gives CASSLGQPTDTQYF.

This clone was recorded a few times. The gene calls are TRBV29-1 and TRBJ2-1, with unresolved D. The CDR3 is made up of 14 amino acids. Between the trimmed V and J ends, which lost 2 bases and 0 bases, there was a span of 8 bases. Germline V gives CDR1 SQVTM, CDR2 ANQGSEA. CDR3 sequence: CSVELSSSYNEQFF. CDR3 DNA: TGCAGCGTTGAATTGTCCAGCTCCTACAATGAGCAGTTCTTC.

In this sample, this clone turned up a few times. The gene calls are TRBV27 and TRBJ1-2; weak D call: TRBD1 (6 bases). V lost 3 bases, J lost 0 bases, and 8 bases lay in between. The CDR3 length is 14 residues. Germline loops: CDR1 MNHEY, CDR2 SMNVEV (reference sequence). CDR3: CASSFDRTNYGYTF. The CDR3, as DNA: TGTGCCAGCAGTTTTGACAGGACTAACTATGGCTACACCTTC.

The rearrangement uses TRBV6-7 and TRBJ2-5, with D possibly being TRBD1 (6 bases). TRBV6-7 is labeled an ORF, and its function is uncertain. Deletions cut 5 bases from V and 4 bases from J, with 14 bases between. There are 14 residues in the CDR3. In nucleotides, the CDR3 is TGTGCCAGCAGTCCAGAGACAGGAGCAGAGACCCAGTACTTC. Translating gives CASSPETGAETQYF.